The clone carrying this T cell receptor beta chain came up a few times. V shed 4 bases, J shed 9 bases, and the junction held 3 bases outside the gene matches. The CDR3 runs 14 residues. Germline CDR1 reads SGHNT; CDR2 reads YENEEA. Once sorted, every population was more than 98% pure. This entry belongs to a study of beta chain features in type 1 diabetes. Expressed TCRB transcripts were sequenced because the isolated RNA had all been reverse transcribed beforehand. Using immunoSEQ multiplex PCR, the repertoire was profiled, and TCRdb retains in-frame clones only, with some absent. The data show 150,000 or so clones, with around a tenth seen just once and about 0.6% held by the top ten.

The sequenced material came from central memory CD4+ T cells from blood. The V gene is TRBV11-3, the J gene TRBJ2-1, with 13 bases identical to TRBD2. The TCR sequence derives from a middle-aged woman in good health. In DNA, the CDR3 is TGTGCCAGCAGCTCGGGACTAGCGGGGTCTGAGCAGTTCTTC. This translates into CASSSGLAGSEQFF.